A single sample gave rise to the 21 T cell receptor beta chains below, sequenced in a study of chronic HIV infection and antiretroviral therapy. TCRdb re-analysed the 5' RACE reads in MiXCR, keeping a single row per CDR3 protein. The table records some 38,000 distinct CDR3 sequences, 8.2% of them present only once. The sample was peripheral blood. The receptors here all came from an adult who had HIV and had not received antiretroviral therapy, or was an uninfected healthy control (not recorded which).

This clonotype was seen at least ten times. V gene TRBV4-1 combines with J gene TRBJ2-1; possible D gene TRBD1, 6 bases. This CDR3 comprises 15 residues. The germline V gene encodes CDR1 MGHRA and CDR2 YSYEKL. Deletions cut 0 bases from V and 5 bases from J, with 11 bases between. CDR3 sequence: CASSQDFWGHNEQFF. The CDR3 nucleotides are TGCGCCAGCAGCCAAGATTTTTGGGGGCACAATGAGCAGTTCTTC.

This clonotype was counted at least ten times. The CDR3 here is CASSEQGGNTGELFF. CDR3 in DNA: TGTGCCAGCAGTGAGCAGGGGGGGAACACCGGGGAGCTGTTTTTT. V gene TRBV6-4 combines with J gene TRBJ2-2; the D gene is possibly TRBD1 (7 bases). V dropped 3 bases and J dropped 1 base, with 9 bases sitting between them. The CDR3 has 15 amino acids. CDR1 and CDR2 (germline): MRHNA, SNTAGT.

V usage is TRBV7-2 and J usage is TRBJ2-7; 7 nucleotides line up with TRBD1. The trim removed 4 bases at V and 6 bases at J, leaving 12 bases unmatched. Germline values: CDR1 SGHTA, CDR2 FQGNSA. This CDR3 contains 15 residues. The chain's CDR3 is CASSSHGTELSEQYF. The DNA of the CDR3 is TGTGCCAGCAGCTCTCATGGGACAGAACTCTCCGAGCAGTACTTC.

The V call is TRBV2, the J call TRBJ2-7; D is tentatively TRBD1 or TRBD2 (6 bases each). The CDR3 covers 12 residues. The germline gives CDR1 SNHLY, CDR2 FYNNEI. V dropped 5 bases and J dropped 6 bases, with 11 bases sitting between them. CDR3 bases: TGTGCCAGCAGTAAAGGAGGGGGCGAGCAGTACTTC. This sequence encodes CASSKGGGEQYF.

This clonotype was picked up many times. The chain employs TRBV28 and TRBJ2-7; TRBD2 agrees at 11 bases. V lost 4 bases, J lost 4 bases, and 6 bases stayed unmatched. The CDR3 has 15 amino acids. Germline CDR1 and CDR2: MDHEN and SYDVKM. The CDR3 loop is CASSSRRLAGYEQYF. In DNA form, the CDR3 reads TGTGCCAGCAGTTCCCGGAGACTAGCGGGGTACGAGCAGTACTTC.

This clonotype showed up just a few times. The chain recombines TRBV4-1 with TRBJ2-3; weak D call: TRBD1 (5 bases). The V end lost 4 bases, the J end lost 1 base, and 15 bases lay between the germline ends. The CDR3 length is 16 residues. Germline loops: CDR1 MGHRA, CDR2 YSYEKL. CDR3 in amino acids: CASSPGPGPRTDTQYF. CDR3 bases: TGCGCCAGCAGCCCTGGGCCAGGGCCCCGCACAGATACGCAGTATTTT.

This chain uses TRBV15 with TRBJ1-6; D uncertain. There are 14 residues in the CDR3. The V end was cut by 0 bases, the J end by 10 bases, with 10 bases between. Germline V CDR1 and CDR2: LNHNV, YYDKDF (reference sequence). The CDR3 DNA is TGTGCCACCAGCAGAGATGAGGGCCCCTCACCCCTCCACTTT. This sequence encodes CATSRDEGPSPLHF.

On this clonotype: The conserved final phenylalanine or tryptophan is absent from the CDR3, which likely points to a read error. The chain combines TRBV2 with TRBJ2-3; no firm D call. V gave up 3 bases and J gave up 0 bases, with 10 bases separating them. Germline loops: CDR1 SNHLY, CDR2 FYNNEI. The CDR3 sequence is 15 residues long. This CDR3 reads CASSDSSISTDTQYL. The CDR3 DNA reads as TGTGCCAGCAGTGACTCTAGTATTAGCACAGATACGCAGTATTTG.

This clonotype has a handful of counts. The V and J genes are TRBV5-1 and TRBJ2-1; TRBD2 matches at 8 bases. J lost 4 bases, V lost 1 base, and 4 bases had no gene match. CDR1 and CDR2 from the germline V gene are SGHRS and YFSETQ. The CDR3 runs to 15 residues. The CDR3 DNA follows: TGCGCCAGCAGCTTGACTAGCGGAGCGTACAATGAGCAGTTCTTC. This sequence encodes CASSLTSGAYNEQFF.

This clonotype was observed many times. CDR3 coding DNA: TGTGCCAGTAGTTCCCTCGGGACAGATACGCAGTATTTT. This translates into CASSSLGTDTQYF. The rearrangement links TRBV19 to TRBJ2-3; D remains unclear. V was clipped by 5 bases and J by 3 bases, with 9 bases between them. Germline CDR1 reads LNHDA; CDR2 reads SQIVND (reference sequence). CDR3 length: 13 amino acids.

This clonotype came up many times. The J gene is TRBJ2-5, the V gene TRBV11-2; no clear D. Germline V lookup: CDR1 SGHAT, CDR2 FQNNGV. The CDR3 loop spans 12 amino acids. The germline V and J ends were trimmed by 1 base and 4 bases, with 4 bases remaining between them. The CDR3 loop reads CASSLAAETQYF. Here the CDR3 DNA reads TGTGCCAGCAGCTTAGCGGCAGAGACCCAGTACTTC.

This clonotype was recorded many times. The chain couples TRBV7-2 to TRBJ2-7; TRBD2 agrees at 8 bases. J lost 0 bases, V lost 5 bases, and 6 bases had no gene match. Per germline, CDR1 SGHTA and CDR2 FQGNSA. This CDR3 contains 15 residues. CDR3 amino acids: CASSPVAGSSYEQYF. The CDR3 nucleotides are TGTGCCAGCAGCCCAGTAGCGGGAAGCTCCTACGAGCAGTACTTC.

This clonotype was counted many times. The chain is built from TRBV12-3 or TRBV12-4 and TRBJ2-7; 7 nucleotides match TRBD1. This CDR3 contains 12 residues. The ends lost 6 bases at V and 9 bases at J; junction bases unmatched: 8. CDR3 sequence: CASSPTGRVQYF. In DNA, the CDR3 is TGTGCCAGCAGCCCGACAGGGAGAGTGCAGTACTTC.

This clonotype has ten or more counts. The rearrangement uses TRBV29-1 and TRBJ2-2; D may be TRBD1 or TRBD2 (5 bases each). This CDR3 comprises 16 residues. Germline CDR1 and CDR2: SQVTM and ANQGSEA. V lost 0 bases to trimming and J lost 8 bases, with 19 bases between them. CDR3 DNA: TGCAGCGTTGAAGACCCCCGGGGAAGGGGTAGGGGGGAGCTGTTTTTT. This sequence encodes CSVEDPRGRGRGELFF.

This clonotype was recorded a few times. The chain recombines TRBV27 with TRBJ2-1; no definite D call. This CDR3 has 14 residues. Between the trimmed V and J ends, which lost 2 bases and 6 bases, there was a span of 11 bases. Germline CDR1 MNHEY, CDR2 SMNVEV (reference sequence). CDR3 protein: CASSLNVSPNEQFF. The CDR3 DNA is TGTGCCAGCAGTTTAAACGTCTCTCCCAATGAGCAGTTCTTC.

This clonotype was counted many times. V usage is TRBV5-1 and J usage is TRBJ2-6; D may match TRBD1 or TRBD2 (5 bases each). This CDR3 has 15 residues. From germline, CDR1 is SGHRS and CDR2 YFSETQ. V shed 0 bases and J shed 2 bases, with 6 bases lying between them. The CDR3 nucleotides read TGCGCCAGCAGCTTGGGGGACCCTGGGGCCAACGTCCTGACTTTC. The encoded protein is CASSLGDPGANVLTF.

This clonotype has a handful of counts. This chain links TRBV28 with TRBJ1-5; D not resolved. Germline lookup yields CDR1 MDHEN and CDR2 SYDVKM. The CDR3 has 12 residues. Trimming removed 3 bases at V and 7 bases at J, with 7 bases between. CDR3 coding DNA: TGTGCCAGCAGTTTTTTTGGGCAGCCCCAGCATTTT. This sequence encodes CASSFFGQPQHF.

This clonotype was counted ten times or more. This chain connects TRBV7-4 to TRBJ2-1, with 8 nucleotides matching TRBD2. Germline-derived CDR1 and CDR2 are SGHVT and SQSDAQ. The V and J ends lost 7 bases and 5 bases, in that order; junction bases with no gene match: 10. The CDR3 is 15 residues long. CDR3 region: CASTPGLDPHNEQFF. The CDR3, as DNA: TGTGCCAGCACCCCGGGACTAGACCCTCACAATGAGCAGTTCTTC.

The sample holds many counts of this clonotype. The chain recombines TRBV11-2 with TRBJ2-1; D possibly corresponds to TRBD2 (6 bases). Germline V gives CDR1 SGHAT, CDR2 FQNNGV. The CDR3 is made up of 15 amino acids. Between the trimmed V and J ends, which lost 5 bases and 0 bases, there was a span of 11 bases. CDR3 loop: CASSPGTPSYNEQFF. In DNA form, the CDR3 reads TGTGCCAGCAGCCCCGGGACTCCCTCCTACAATGAGCAGTTCTTC.

This clonotype was recorded a few times. The V gene is TRBV2, the J gene TRBJ2-2; 9 bases map to TRBD2. CDR3 size: 14 residues. The V segment lost 7 bases and the J segment 7 bases; nucleotides outside the gene matches: 7. The germline gives CDR1 SNHLY, CDR2 FYNNEI. CDR3 coding DNA: TGTGCCAGCATCCAATTACTAGCGGGCGGGGAGCTGTTTTTT. The encoded protein is CASIQLLAGGELFF.

This clonotype showed up just a few times. This rearrangement joins TRBV4-3 to TRBJ1-1; 8 bases align to TRBD1. The CDR3 spans 13 residues. CDR1 and CDR2 (germline): LGHNA, YSLEER. The J segment lost 4 bases and the V segment lost 3 bases, leaving 1 base of the junction unmatched. CDR3 sequence: CASSHTGGTEAFF. The CDR3 DNA follows: TGCGCCAGCAGCCATACAGGGGGCACTGAAGCTTTCTTT.